The 23 T cell receptor beta chains below come from one sample, sequenced in a study of blood T cell repertoires in COVID-19. Sequencing used immunoSEQ multiplex PCR; TCRdb keeps in-frame clones, though not all of them. The sample comprises approximately 130,000 clones, approximately 84% of which are singletons, and around 13% rests with the top ten. Sample: peripheral blood. All receptors come from a human donor in a cohort sampled during active COVID-19.

The chain links TRBV19 to TRBJ1-2; 7 bases map to TRBD1. The CDR3 consists of 12 residues. The V segment lost 7 bases and the J segment 8 bases; nucleotides outside the gene matches: 7. CDR1 is LNHDA and CDR2 is SQIVND in the germline V gene (reference sequence). CDR3 region: CASTQGGYGYTF. The CDR3 DNA reads TGTGCCAGTACCCAGGGGGGATACGGCTACACCTTC.

This clone showed up many times. The chain is built from TRBV7-9 and TRBJ1-6; TRBD1 agrees at 10 bases. This CDR3 region has 16 residues. The junction had 11 bases not matched to a gene; V was cut back by 5 bases and J by 10 bases. CDR1 SEHNR and CDR2 FQNEAQ come from the germline V gene (reference sequence). The CDR3, as DNA: TGTGCCAGCAGCGCCCAATACGGGACAGGGGAATCACCCCTCCACTTT. It translates to CASSAQYGTGESPLHF. Drawing the rest from reference TRBV7-9 and TRBJ1-6, the complete variable domain is DTGVSQNPRHKITKRGQNVTFRCDPISEHNRLYWYRQTLGQGPEFLTYFQNEAQLEKSRLLSDRFSAERPKGSFSTLEIQRTEQGDSAMYLCASSAQYGTGESPLHFGNGTRLTVT.

J is TRBJ1-3 and V is TRBV11-2, with D uncertain. CDR1 and CDR2 (germline): SGHAT, FQNNGV. Trimming removed 1 base from V and 0 bases from J, with 4 bases in between. The CDR3 loop spans 14 amino acids. CDR3 amino acids: CASSLVASGNTIYF. The DNA of the CDR3 is TGTGCCAGCAGCTTAGTGGCCTCTGGAAACACCATATATTTT.

The chain carries TRBV7-6 and TRBJ2-2; D is perhaps TRBD1 (6 bases). The CDR3 spans 16 residues. Per the germline V gene, CDR1 is SGHVS and CDR2 is FNYEAQ. V was trimmed by 0 bases and J by 1 base, leaving 9 bases between them. CDR3 in DNA: TGTGCCAGCAGCTTAGCTTTGACAGGGAACACCGGGGAGCTGTTTTTT. Protein: CASSLALTGNTGELFF.

V and J are TRBV6-5 and TRBJ2-1, with D tentatively TRBD1 (5 bases). The V gene's germline CDR1 is MNHEY and CDR2 SVGAGI. This CDR3 contains 13 residues. Trimming took off 4 bases at V and 4 bases at J, with 8 bases between the two ends. The CDR3 DNA sequence: TGTGCCAGCAGTTCTCAGGGATACAATGAGCAGTTCTTC. Protein: CASSSQGYNEQFF.

This clone is large within its sample. This chain connects TRBV7-9 to TRBJ2-1; TRBD1 matches at 7 bases. The CDR3 runs 15 residues. V shed 5 bases and J 10 bases; nucleotides not matched to a gene: 14. The germline V gene has CDR1 SEHNR and CDR2 FQNEAQ (reference sequence). The CDR3 loop is CASSLPRGKGFEQFF. Here the CDR3 DNA reads TGTGCCAGCAGCCTACCCAGGGGGAAAGGGTTCGAGCAGTTCTTC.

The chain couples TRBV4-1 to TRBJ2-3; D is perhaps TRBD2 (5 bases). Germline V lookup: CDR1 MGHRA, CDR2 YSYEKL. V was trimmed by 0 bases and J by 7 bases, leaving 14 bases between them. The CDR3 is 15 amino acids. Here the CDR3 DNA reads TGCGCCAGCAGCCAAGATCGAGGGTACGACAATACGCAGTATTTT. This encodes CASSQDRGYDNTQYF.

The V call is TRBV3-1 (or the pseudogene TRBV3-2), the J call TRBJ2-7, with 8 bases that match TRBD2. Germline CDR1 LGHDT, CDR2 YNNKEL (reference sequence). V dropped 4 bases and J dropped 4; count of bases not matched to a gene: 15. CDR3 length: 17 residues. CDR3 nucleotide sequence: TGTGCCAGCAGCCGATTCCGGGGGGGCCGGACGGGGTACGAGCAGTACTTC. Protein: CASSRFRGGRTGYEQYF.

The gene calls are TRBV1 and TRBJ1-2; the tabulated D call, TRBD1, remains unverified against the DNA. TRBV1 is annotated as a pseudogene. This CDR3 region has 17 residues. CDR3: CTSSPPGQGTYNYGYTF. The CDR3 nucleotides read TGCACCAGCAGCCCTCCGGGACAGGGGACATATAACTATGGCTACACCTTC.

J is TRBJ2-3 and V is TRBV23-1, with TRBD1 as a possible D gene (6 bases). TRBV23-1 is noted as an ORF with a role that remains uncertain. The CDR3 covers 19 residues. V lost 2 bases to trimming and J lost 2 bases, with 23 bases between them. The CDR3 bases are TGCGCCAGCAGTCAAAATAACCCCGAGGACAGAGGATACACAGATACGCAGTATTTT. Translating it yields CASSQNNPEDRGYTDTQYF.

The chain joins TRBV11-2 to TRBJ2-7; 10 positions agree with TRBD2. J gave up 1 base and V 1 base, and 7 bases lay outside the gene matches. CDR3 length equals 17 residues. CDR1 and CDR2 from the germline V gene are SGHAT and FQNNGV. The CDR3 region is CASSLVVGTSVSYEQYF. DNA for the CDR3: TGTGCCAGCAGCTTAGTCGTCGGGACTAGCGTATCCTACGAGCAGTACTTC.

The V and J genes are TRBV5-1 and TRBJ1-1, with D maybe TRBD1 (5 bases). The germline V gene has CDR1 SGHRS and CDR2 YFSETQ. This CDR3 is 15 amino acids long. The V end was cut by 4 bases, the J end by 10 bases, with 23 bases between. CDR3 residues: CASSPYGSGLRLAFF. Here the CDR3 DNA reads TGCGCCAGCAGCCCCTACGGGTCAGGGCTTCGCTTAGCTTTCTTT.

The chain recombines TRBV5-4 with TRBJ2-1, with D perhaps matching TRBD1 (6 bases). Germline V gives CDR1 SGHNT, CDR2 YYREEE (reference sequence). The CDR3 length is 15 residues. The ends were cut back, 3 bases at V and 1 base at J, with 11 bases in the middle. CDR3 nucleotides: TGTGCCAGCAGCTCTAGGACAGATTCCTACAATGAGCAGTTCTTC. Translated: CASSSRTDSYNEQFF.

The gene calls are TRBV29-1 and TRBJ2-4; D remains unclear. The V gene's germline CDR1 is SQVTM and CDR2 ANQGSEA. CDR3 length: 13 amino acids. Trimming took off 4 bases at V and 3 bases at J, with 10 bases between the two ends. CDR3 residues: CSVAARGKNIQYF. The DNA of the CDR3 is TGCAGCGTTGCGGCCCGAGGCAAAAACATTCAGTACTTC.

The gene calls are TRBV7-9 and TRBJ1-2; the match to TRBD1 covers 7 bases. The germline V gene encodes CDR1 SEHNR and CDR2 FQNEAQ (reference sequence). V trimming: 5 bases; J trimming: 4 bases; junction bases outside the gene matches: 13. The CDR3 runs to 16 residues. DNA for the CDR3: TGTGCCAGCAGCCCTATTACAGGGGCTTCCTTCTATGGCTACACCTTC. The encoded protein is CASSPITGASFYGYTF.

The V call is TRBV18, the J call TRBJ1-1, with D perhaps matching TRBD1 (6 bases). The CDR3 totals 13 residues. V gave up 2 bases and J gave up 5 bases, with 9 bases separating them. In germline, CDR1 is KGHSH, CDR2 LQKENI. The CDR3: CASSPEQGTEAFF. CDR3 DNA sequence: TGTGCCAGCTCACCAGAACAGGGTACTGAAGCTTTCTTT.

The genes are TRBV5-4 and TRBJ2-7; perhaps TRBD2 as D (5 bases). The CDR3 totals 16 residues. V shed 0 bases and J shed 3 bases, with 16 bases lying between them. The V gene's germline CDR1 is SGHNT and CDR2 YYREEE (reference sequence). The CDR3 DNA follows: TGTGCCAGCAGCTTGGGAGGGCGTCAGAATTTCTACGAGCAGTACTTC. Protein: CASSLGGRQNFYEQYF.

V gene TRBV5-1 combines with J gene TRBJ2-3, with D possibly being TRBD1 (5 bases). CDR3 length: 16 amino acids. The V end lost 4 bases, the J end lost 3 bases, and 18 bases lay between the germline ends. Germline values: CDR1 SGHRS, CDR2 YFSETQ. CDR3 amino acids: CASSLLPSAGTDTQYF. CDR3 nucleotides: TGCGCCAGCAGCCTCCTCCCCTCAGCAGGGACAGATACGCAGTATTTT. Full variable domain (missing parts from reference TRBV5-1 and TRBJ2-3): KAGVTQTPRYLIKTRGQQVTLSCSPISGHRSVSWYQQTPGQGLQFLFEYFSETQRNKGNFPGRFSGRQFSNSRSEMNVSTLELGDSALYLCASSLLPSAGTDTQYFGPGTRLTVL.

CDR3 loop: CASSPDSGSGNTIYF. The CDR3 DNA follows: TGTGCCAGCAGTCCAGACAGTGGGTCTGGAAACACCATATATTTT. J is TRBJ1-3 and V is TRBV2; maybe TRBD1 (5 bases). The CDR3 runs 15 residues. The ends were cut back, 5 bases at V and 1 base at J, with 12 bases in the middle. Germline V lookup: CDR1 SNHLY, CDR2 FYNNEI.

This clone was detected a few times. Within the sample, other DNA sequences also encode this same CDR3. The gene calls are TRBV30 and TRBJ1-1; D is ambiguous. The CDR3 spans 11 residues. V lost 0 bases to trimming and J lost 4 bases, with 3 bases between them. Germline values: CDR1 GTSNPN, CDR2 SVGIG (reference sequence). The CDR3 DNA reads as TGTGCCTGGAGTGTGAGCACTGAAGCTTTCTTT. The encoded protein is CAWSVSTEAFF.

This chain uses TRBV5-1 with TRBJ1-1; D remains unclear. The germline V gene encodes CDR1 SGHRS and CDR2 YFSETQ. The CDR3 contains 14 residues. V was trimmed by 4 bases and J by 4 bases, leaving 14 bases between them. CDR3: CASSGTDLATEAFF. The DNA of the CDR3 is TGCGCCAGCAGCGGAACGGACCTAGCCACTGAAGCTTTCTTT.

V gene TRBV2 combines with J gene TRBJ1-5; the D is unclear. The length of the CDR3 is 14 residues. Germline V gene lookup returns CDR1 SNHLY and CDR2 FYNNEI. V lost 3 bases and J lost 3, with 9 bases in between. CDR3: CASSDRSVNQPQHF. CDR3 sequence (DNA): TGTGCCAGCAGTGACCGGTCTGTCAATCAGCCCCAGCATTTT.

This chain joins TRBV6-5 and TRBJ1-2, with D possibly TRBD1 on 6 matching bases. V was clipped by 6 bases and J by 5 bases, with 13 bases between them. CDR1 and CDR2 (germline): MNHEY, SVGAGI. This CDR3 has 13 amino acids. CDR3: CASSRDKNYGYTF. The CDR3 DNA is TGTGCCAGCAGCCGGGACAAGAATTATGGCTACACCTTC.